This T cell receptor beta chain was found in a study of blood T cell repertoires in COVID-19. Across the whole study: Samples taken during acute and convalescent COVID-19 were collected in the United States, Italy and Spain. Nucleic acid was either cDNA or gDNA, and it came from T cells, B-cell-depleted T cells, or PBMCs.

With 3 bases clipped from V and 5 bases from J, the junction kept 11 bases outside the gene matches. This CDR3 comprises 16 residues. Germline CDR1 is SGDLS and CDR2 is YYNGEE. As handled by the study authors: Amplification of reference gene primers provided the estimated nucleated cell counts. Method: immunoSEQ multiplex PCR; TCRdb's copy keeps in-frame clones and lacks some. V, J and clone size are taken as reported in that table, and D and trimming were inferred from the DNA itself. The sample holds about 200,000 clones, less than 85% seen once. The chain links TRBV9 to TRBJ1-2, with TRBD1 matching 9 bases. The material sequenced was peripheral blood. This receptor was taken from a woman between 65 and 79 years old with acute or convalescent COVID-19. As DNA, the CDR3 is TGTGCCAGCAGCGCCTTTCGGACAGGGGTGGTGTATGGCTACACCTTC. It encodes CASSAFRTGVVYGYTF. The whole variable domain, filled in from reference TRBV9 and TRBJ1-2, reads DSGVTQTPKHLITATGQRVTLRCSPRSGDLSVYWYQQSLDQGLQFLIQYYNGEERAKGNILERFSAQQFPDLHSELNLSSLELGDSALYFCASSAFRTGVVYGYTFGSGTRLTVV.